Listed here is a single TCR beta chain. Its antigen is currently not known. Per-base qualities were not stored, and no clone one base away is much larger. This sample is part of a study of blood T cell repertoires in COVID-19 (dated by TCRdb to about 2020). In the study overall: Samples from collaborators originated in the United States, Italy and Spain and spanned both the acute and convalescent phases of COVID-19. The material from the prospective study consisted of cDNA or gDNA derived from T cells, B-cell-depleted T cells, or PBMCs. The dataset comprised deeply sampled blood TCRbeta repertoires from subjects exposed to, actively infected with, or recovered from COVID-19. The repertoires were released in a freely available public database meant as a resource for research on the immune response to SARS-CoV-2. The samples were drawn from the first 160 participants of the ongoing ImmuneRACE study and from under 1,500 subjects provided by 6 global collaborators. A de-identified subject ID, COVID-19 status, age in years and sex were almost always included in the sample metadata. Where available, HLA class I and class II types were obtained from metadata supplied by the sample provider rather than from assay-based typing.

General findings and caveats noted by the study authors: The amount of clinical and demographic metadata varied by source and participant and was provided uncurated.

TCRbeta CDR3 regions were amplified from genomic DNA using the immunoSEQ Assay, a bias-controlled multiplex PCR. The paper's processing steps were these. The number of nucleated cells in each sample was estimated from the amplification of reference gene primers within the assay. To quantify the absolute abundance of each unique TCRbeta CDR3 rearrangement, sequence reads were collapsed and filtered. For each sample, productive Simpson clonality was calculated as the square root of Simpson's diversity index across productive rearrangements. Here the immuneACCESS table is served through TCRdb, limited to in-frame sequences with V and J called. Missing clones are a known gap in these copies; in checked studies unresolved V genes cover under half, and the rest lacks a known reason. V and J calls plus clone size are reproduced from that table; the DNA served to infer D and trimming. The sample table lists about 140,000 clones, around 80% of them with a count of one. 3% to 4.5% of the sample rests with the top ten.

The collaborating institutions used their own protocols to collect whole blood in K2EDTA tubes. Collaborator samples were shipped for TCRbeta analysis as frozen whole blood, isolated PBMCs, or DNA extracted from either sample type. Per the germline V gene, KGHDR is the CDR1 and SFDVKD is the CDR2. The CDR3 spans 16 residues, from the cysteine through the phenylalanine. Only the CDR3 DNA stays, 48 bases, in frame from base 1. The germline V and J ends show losses of 1 base and 3 bases respectively, and no gene match explains 6 bases of the junction. This chain is built from TRBV24-1 and TRBJ2-7; 9 middle bases align to TRBD1. The source is a man in his fifties or sixties with acute or convalescent COVID-19. Source material: peripheral blood. The DNA sequence is TGTGCCACCAGTGATTTAGGGGGACAGGGCCGCTACGAGCAGTACTTC. It specifies CATSDLGGQGRYEQYF.